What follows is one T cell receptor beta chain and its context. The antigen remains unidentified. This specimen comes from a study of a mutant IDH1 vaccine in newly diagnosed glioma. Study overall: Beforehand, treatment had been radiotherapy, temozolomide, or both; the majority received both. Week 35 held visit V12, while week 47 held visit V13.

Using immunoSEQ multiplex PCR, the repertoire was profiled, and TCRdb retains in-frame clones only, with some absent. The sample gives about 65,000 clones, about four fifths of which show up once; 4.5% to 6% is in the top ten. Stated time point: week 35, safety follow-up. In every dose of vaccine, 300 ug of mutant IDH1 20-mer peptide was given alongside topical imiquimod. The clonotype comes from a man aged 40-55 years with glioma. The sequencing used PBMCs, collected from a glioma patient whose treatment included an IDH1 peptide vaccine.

The CDR3 nucleotides read TGTGCCAGCAGCTTGGGACAGTCTAGGGAGACCCAGTACTTC. Its protein product is CASSLGQSRETQYF. The gene calls are TRBV7-9 and TRBJ2-5; 7 bases fit TRBD1. V lost 3 bases to trimming and J lost 5 bases; unmatched junction nucleotides: 6. Per the germline V gene, CDR1 is SEHNR and CDR2 is FQNEAQ (reference sequence). The CDR3 loop spans 14 amino acids.